A single sample is the source of the 31 T cell receptor beta chains below, sequenced in a study of cytomegalovirus exposure and HLA in healthy donors. It was with 60 Vbeta and 13 Jbeta primers that the PCR ran. The table came from immunoSEQ multiplex PCR; TCRdb's copy has only in-frame clones and leaves some out. The table shows 100,000 to 150,000 clones, with about 83% occurring only once. Sequenced input: PBMCs. Every receptor here comes from a girl aged 2-15 years in good health and CMV-seronegative.

The genes are TRBV28 and TRBJ2-1; 10 bases map to TRBD2. Germline trimming cut 4 bases from V and 10 bases from J; bases unmatched to any gene: 10. CDR1 MDHEN and CDR2 SYDVKM come from the germline V gene. This CDR3 has 15 amino acids. The CDR3 coding sequence is TGTGCCAGCAGTTCCGCCAGCGGGAGGGTTTCCGAGCAGTTCTTC. This codes for CASSSASGRVSEQFF.

A few counts support this clone. V and J are TRBV6-5 and TRBJ2-1; 7 positions agree with TRBD2. The CDR3 length is 15 residues. Germline values: CDR1 MNHEY, CDR2 SVGAGI. With 0 bases clipped from V and 5 bases from J, the junction kept 4 bases outside the gene matches. The CDR3 is CASSYSSSGNNEQFF. Here the CDR3 DNA reads TGTGCCAGCAGTTACTCGTCTAGCGGAAACAATGAGCAGTTCTTC.

V gene TRBV11-1 combines with J gene TRBJ2-5; 7 bases match TRBD2. This CDR3 spans 18 amino acids. Germline assignment: CDR1 SGHAT and CDR2 FQDESV (reference sequence). Trimming cost V 1 base and J 5 bases; bases outside gene matches: 16. The CDR3, as DNA: TGTGCCAGCAGCTTAGGAAAGGTGACTAGCTACAATTGGGAGACCCAGTACTTC. Protein: CASSLGKVTSYNWETQYF.

V is TRBV30 and J is TRBJ2-1, with 7 bases lining up with TRBD2. J lost 6 bases, V lost 3 bases, and 17 bases had no gene match. The CDR3 length is 17 residues. Germline V gene sequence: CDR1 GTSNPN, CDR2 SVGIG (reference sequence). CDR3 residues: CAWRGEGLISPINEQFF. CDR3 in DNA: TGTGCCTGGAGAGGGGAGGGGTTAATATCGCCAATCAATGAGCAGTTCTTC.

The V and J genes are TRBV25-1 and TRBJ2-3; 7 bases line up with TRBD2. CDR1 and CDR2 from the germline V gene are MGHDK and SYGVNS. The CDR3 totals 15 residues. The V gene end was trimmed by 1 base and the J gene end by 4 bases; junction bases not matched to a gene: 5. The CDR3 sequence: CASSEWGGTADTQYF. In nucleotides, the CDR3 is TGTGCCAGCAGTGAATGGGGGGGGACGGCAGATACGCAGTATTTT.

The chain employs TRBV5-1 and TRBJ1-1, with 9 bases aligning to TRBD1. CDR1 and CDR2 from the germline V gene are SGHRS and YFSETQ. The V and J ends lost 1 base and 7 bases, in that order; junction bases with no gene match: 2. The CDR3 spans 13 residues. As DNA, the CDR3 is TGCGCCAGCAGCTTGTTGACAGGGGGTGAAGCTTTCTTT. This codes for CASSLLTGGEAFF.

V gene TRBV5-6 combines with J gene TRBJ2-3; perhaps TRBD1 as D (5 bases). The germline CDR1 and CDR2 sequences are SGHDT and YYEEEE. V was shortened by 1 base and J by 11 bases, with 11 bases between the two germline ends. The CDR3 extends over 12 amino acids. The CDR3 DNA follows: TGTGCCAGCAGCTTGTCAGGGTTTGGGCAGTATTTT. Encoded protein: CASSLSGFGQYF.

CDR3 in amino acids: CASSLFQGVYGYTF. The CDR3 DNA follows: TGTGCCAGCAGCTTGTTTCAGGGGGTCTATGGCTACACCTTC. The chain is built from TRBV5-6 and TRBJ1-2; TRBD1 aligns across 7 bases. Germline V gene sequence: CDR1 SGHDT, CDR2 YYEEEE. The CDR3 is 14 residues long. Trimming removed 1 base from V and 4 bases from J; junction bases left unmatched: 4.

This chain connects TRBV30 to TRBJ2-1; 10 bases fit TRBD2. CDR3 length equals 19 residues. The V segment lost 2 bases and the J segment 6 bases; nucleotides outside the gene matches: 19. In germline, CDR1 is GTSNPN, CDR2 SVGIG (reference sequence). The CDR3 spells CAWSTQFSLAGAPGNEQFF. CDR3 DNA sequence: TGTGCCTGGAGTACCCAATTCTCCCTAGCGGGAGCTCCCGGCAATGAGCAGTTCTTC.

There are a few counts of this clone. J is TRBJ2-5 and V is TRBV2, with a possible D match to TRBD1 (6 bases). V lost 5 bases and J 5 bases, leaving 12 bases between the germline ends. This CDR3 is 13 amino acids long. The germline CDR1 and CDR2 sequences are SNHLY and FYNNEI. The CDR3 DNA is TGTGCCAGCAGTCTCAGGGGATGGGAGACCCAGTACTTC. It encodes CASSLRGWETQYF.

The chain is built from TRBV9 and TRBJ1-3, with D perhaps matching TRBD1 (5 bases). The CDR3 length is 15 residues. Trimming pared 0 bases from V and 4 bases from J, leaving 11 bases between. Germline V gene lookup returns CDR1 SGDLS and CDR2 YYNGEE. The CDR3 sequence is CASSVEGAQGNTIYF. CDR3 sequence (DNA): TGTGCCAGCAGCGTAGAAGGGGCGCAAGGAAACACCATATATTTT.

This clone came up once. The chain employs TRBV10-2 and TRBJ2-2; 15 bases line up with TRBD2. Trimming at V came to 6 bases and at J to 2 bases, leaving 10 bases not matched to a gene. The CDR3 has 19 residues. CDR1 and CDR2 (germline): WSHSY, SAAADI. CDR3 bases: TGCGCCAGCAGCGTCCCGGGACTAGCGGGGGGCTTCAACACCGGGGAGCTGTTTTTT. It is translated as CASSVPGLAGGFNTGELFF.

The CDR3 coding sequence is TGTGCCAGCAGCTTACAGGGGGCAGATGGCTACACCTTC. Its protein is CASSLQGADGYTF. The rearrangement links TRBV4-2 to TRBJ1-2; 9 bases map to TRBD1. Germline assignment: CDR1 LGHNA and CDR2 YNFKEQ. The CDR3 is 13 amino acids. J lost 6 bases, V lost 5 bases, and 4 bases had no gene match.

This chain joins TRBV7-2 and TRBJ2-5; unclear D gene. CDR3 size: 14 residues. V shed 0 bases and J shed 6 bases, with 11 bases lying between them. Germline CDR1 SGHTA, CDR2 FQGNSA. The CDR3 protein is CASSLASREKTQYF. CDR3 nucleotides: TGTGCCAGCAGCTTAGCCTCACGTGAGAAGACCCAGTACTTC.

This chain joins TRBV5-1 and TRBJ2-5; 8 bases are shared with TRBD1. The CDR3 loop spans 17 amino acids. Germline CDR1 reads SGHRS; CDR2 reads YFSETQ. The ends lost 1 base at V and 5 bases at J; junction bases unmatched: 13. CDR3: CASSLSASTGGGETQYF. In DNA, the CDR3 is TGCGCCAGCAGCTTGAGCGCTTCCACAGGGGGTGGGGAGACCCAGTACTTC.

The rearrangement uses TRBV6-1 and TRBJ1-1; no definite D call. CDR1 and CDR2 from the germline V gene are MNHNS and SASEGT. Trimming pared 0 bases from V and 1 base from J, leaving 6 bases between. The CDR3 runs 14 residues. The CDR3 DNA reads TGTGCCAGCAGTGAAGCCGGTACGAACACTGAAGCTTTCTTT. Translation: CASSEAGTNTEAFF.

The chain combines TRBV6-1 with TRBJ1-5; 8 nucleotides line up with TRBD1. In germline, CDR1 is MNHNS, CDR2 SASEGT. The CDR3 is 14 amino acids. V lost 6 bases and J lost 4; bases outside the gene matches: 5. In DNA form, the CDR3 reads TGTGCCAGCAGCTTGGACAGGGTTAATCAGCCCCAGCATTTT. Translation: CASSLDRVNQPQHF.

The chain joins TRBV28 to TRBJ1-5, with unresolved D. Germline assignment: CDR1 MDHEN and CDR2 SYDVKM. The germline V and J ends were trimmed by 2 bases and 0 bases, with 5 bases remaining between them. The CDR3 sequence is 14 residues long. CDR3 DNA sequence: TGTGCCAGCAGTTTACCACATAGCAATCAGCCCCAGCATTTT. Protein sequence: CASSLPHSNQPQHF.

This chain uses TRBV14 with TRBJ2-7; 7 positions agree with TRBD1. The CDR3 totals 14 residues. Germline V CDR1 and CDR2: SGHDN, FVKESK. V trimming: 4 bases; J trimming: 2 bases; junction bases outside the gene matches: 5. The CDR3, as DNA: TGTGCCAGCAGCCTGACAGGGCCCACCTACGAGCAGTACTTC. Its protein is CASSLTGPTYEQYF.

The V call is TRBV9, the J call TRBJ2-3; D remains ambiguous. The V gene lost 4 bases and the J gene lost 2 bases, with 5 bases spanning the gap. The CDR3 length is 12 residues. Germline CDR1 reads SGDLS; CDR2 reads YYNGEE. The CDR3 region is CASSPNTDTQYF. The CDR3, as DNA: TGTGCCAGCAGCCCTAACACAGATACGCAGTATTTT.

CDR3 protein: CASAQGNQPQHF. The CDR3 DNA reads as TGTGCCAGCGCGCAGGGAAATCAGCCCCAGCATTTT. This chain connects TRBV6-1 to TRBJ1-5, with D possibly matching TRBD1 (5 bases). Germline CDR1 and CDR2: MNHNS and SASEGT. The CDR3 has 12 residues. Trimming shortened V by 8 bases and J by 4 bases, and 9 bases separated the two germline ends.

This clone was seen once. The chain combines TRBV29-1 with TRBJ2-5; 7 bases map to TRBD1. V lost 6 bases to trimming and J lost 5 bases; unmatched junction nucleotides: 6. The CDR3 spans 12 residues. CDR1 is SQVTM and CDR2 is ANQGSEA in the germline V gene. CDR3 amino acids: CSVYRGDETQYF. The DNA of the CDR3 is TGCAGCGTCTACAGGGGCGATGAGACCCAGTACTTC. Full variable domain (missing parts from reference TRBV29-1 and TRBJ2-5): SAVISQKPSRDICQRGTSLTIQCQVDSQVTMMFWYRQQPGQSLTLIATANQGSEATYESGFVIDKFPISRPNLTFSTLTVSNMSPEDSSIYLCSVYRGDETQYFGPGTRLLVL.

The genes are TRBV28 and TRBJ1-5; no clear D gene. Germline loops: CDR1 MDHEN, CDR2 SYDVKM. The CDR3 length is 15 residues. The V end lost 4 bases, the J end lost 4 bases, and 14 bases lay between the germline ends. CDR3 coding DNA: TGTGCCAGCAGTTATTCAACCCTATCTAATCAGCCCCAGCATTTT. Residues: CASSYSTLSNQPQHF. Looking up the rest from reference TRBV28 and TRBJ1-5 gives the full variable domain: DVKVTQSSRYLVKRTGEKVFLECVQDMDHENMFWYRQDPGLGLRLIYFSYDVKMKEKGDIPEGYSVSREKKERFSLILESASTNQTSMYLCASSYSTLSNQPQHFGDGTRLSIL.

The rearrangement joins TRBV2 to TRBJ2-7, with D maybe TRBD1 (7 bases). V was trimmed by 6 bases and J by 3 bases, leaving 15 bases between them. Per germline, CDR1 SNHLY and CDR2 FYNNEI. CDR3 length equals 14 residues. DNA for the CDR3: TGTGCCAGCAGGGAGGGACAGTCGCGCTACGAGCAGTACTTC. Its translation: CASREGQSRYEQYF.

The chain links TRBV10-3 to TRBJ2-2; a possible D gene is TRBD2 (6 bases). V lost 0 bases, J lost 5 bases, and 13 bases lay in between. CDR3 length: 16 amino acids. CDR1 and CDR2 (germline): ENHRY, SYGVKD. For the CDR3, the DNA is TGTGCCATCAGTGAGTCTGGAGGGGATGGAACCGGGGAGCTGTTTTTT. It specifies CAISESGGDGTGELFF.

The chain uses TRBV10-3 and TRBJ2-7; the match to TRBD2 covers 14 bases. Germline V gene lookup returns CDR1 ENHRY and CDR2 SYGVKD. This CDR3 region has 13 residues. The V gene end was trimmed by 10 bases and the J gene end by 4 bases; junction bases not matched to a gene: 3. Here the CDR3 DNA reads TGTGCCACCGGGACTAGCGGGAGTTACGAGCAGTACTTC. It is translated as CATGTSGSYEQYF.

This clone came up a few times. This sequence joins TRBV18 and TRBJ2-1; 7 bases line up with TRBD1. Per germline, CDR1 KGHSH and CDR2 LQKENI. This CDR3 comprises 16 residues. V trimming: 6 bases; J trimming: 0 bases; junction bases outside the gene matches: 8. CDR3: CASSRGQASSYNEQFF. The CDR3 DNA follows: TGTGCCAGCTCGCGAGGACAGGCAAGCTCCTACAATGAGCAGTTCTTC.

V is TRBV5-1 and J is TRBJ2-1; 10 bases map to TRBD2. The CDR3 is 18 residues long. CDR1 is SGHRS, CDR2 YFSETQ, per germline. The ends lost 1 base at V and 1 base at J; junction bases unmatched: 8. The CDR3 spells CASSLPGLAGESYNEQFF. For the CDR3, the DNA is TGCGCCAGCAGCTTGCCGGGGCTAGCGGGGGAATCCTACAATGAGCAGTTCTTC.

The chain joins TRBV6-4 to TRBJ2-3, with TRBD2 matching 13 bases. The V segment lost 2 bases and the J segment 1 base; nucleotides outside the gene matches: 0. Germline V gene lookup returns CDR1 MRHNA and CDR2 SNTAGT. This CDR3 is 16 amino acids long. CDR3 nucleotide sequence: TGTGCCAGCAGTGACGGGACTAGCGGGGGCACAGATACGCAGTATTTT. It codes for CASSDGTSGGTDTQYF.

This chain connects TRBV25-1 to TRBJ1-6, with a tentative D call TRBD1 (5 bases). With 0 bases removed from V and 9 bases from J, the gap between germline ends came to 12 bases. The germline CDR1 and CDR2 sequences are MGHDK and SYGVNS. The CDR3 is 15 amino acids. CDR3 bases: TGTGCCAGCAGTGAATATAGCCGACAGTTTTCACCCCTCCACTTT. Its protein is CASSEYSRQFSPLHF.

This clone was counted between two and nine times. The chain links TRBV21-1 to TRBJ1-1. TRBV21-1 is recorded as a pseudogene. The CDR3 is 17 residues long. In DNA form, the CDR3 reads TGTGCCAGCAGCAAAGCTGAAGGGAGGCAGTTGAACACTGAAGCTTTCTTT. Translation: CASSKAEGRQLNTEAFF.